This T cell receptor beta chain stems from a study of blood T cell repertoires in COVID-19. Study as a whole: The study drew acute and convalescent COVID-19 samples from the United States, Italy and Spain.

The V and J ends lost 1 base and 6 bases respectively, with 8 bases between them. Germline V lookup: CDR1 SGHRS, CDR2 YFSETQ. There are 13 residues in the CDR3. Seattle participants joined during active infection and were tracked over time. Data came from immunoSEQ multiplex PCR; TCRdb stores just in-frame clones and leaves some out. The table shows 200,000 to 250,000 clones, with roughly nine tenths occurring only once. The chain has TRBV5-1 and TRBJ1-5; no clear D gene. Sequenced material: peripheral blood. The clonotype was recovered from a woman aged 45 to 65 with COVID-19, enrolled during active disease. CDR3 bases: TGCGCCAGCAGCTTGAACGGTGGTCAGCCCCAGCATTTT. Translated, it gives CASSLNGGQPQHF.